The 22 T cell receptor beta chains presented below share a single source sample, sequenced in a study of cytomegalovirus exposure and HLA in healthy donors. Profiling relied on immunoSEQ multiplex PCR, and the TCRdb table lists in-frame clones only, not all of them. The data contain about 160,000 clones, 86% of them singletons. Sequencing used PBMCs. The receptors were gathered from a woman between 25 and 40 years old in good health and CMV-seronegative.

This chain links TRBV10-3 with TRBJ2-7; 8 positions agree with TRBD1. Germline CDR1 reads ENHRY; CDR2 reads SYGVKD. This CDR3 is built from 14 residues. J lost 6 bases, V lost 2 bases, and 6 bases had no gene match. The CDR3 protein is CAISEDRGPREQYF. CDR3 in DNA: TGTGCCATCAGTGAGGACAGGGGACCTCGCGAGCAGTACTTC.

The J gene is TRBJ1-2, the V gene TRBV29-1, with D possibly matching TRBD1 (6 bases). V was trimmed by 4 bases and J by 2 bases, leaving 8 bases between them. The CDR3 sequence is 12 residues long. The germline gives CDR1 SQVTM, CDR2 ANQGSEA. Here the CDR3 DNA reads TGCAGCGTTGCGGGGGCCAACTATGGCTACACCTTC. Amino acid sequence: CSVAGANYGYTF.

The gene calls are TRBV5-6 and TRBJ2-1; possibly TRBD1 for D (5 bases). Deletions cut 0 bases from V and 10 bases from J, with 20 bases between. This CDR3 comprises 16 residues. Germline CDR1 is SGHDT and CDR2 is YYEEEE. In DNA, the CDR3 is TGTGCCAGCAGCTTGGATGCAGGGTATGGTTTTGGAGAGCAGTTCTTC. This encodes CASSLDAGYGFGEQFF.

This clone has more than one count but fewer than ten. The CDR3 DNA sequence: TGTGCCAGCAGCATACCTACAGGGTCGAACACTGAAGCTTTCTTT. The encoded protein is CASSIPTGSNTEAFF. The gene calls are TRBV2 and TRBJ1-1; weak D call: TRBD1 (6 bases). The CDR3 spans 15 residues. Germline lookup yields CDR1 SNHLY and CDR2 FYNNEI. Trimming removed 6 bases from V and 1 base from J, with 15 bases in between.

The chain recombines TRBV11-2 with TRBJ1-1; 7 bases are shared with TRBD1. Germline assignment: CDR1 SGHAT and CDR2 FQNNGV. The CDR3 length is 16 residues. J lost 2 bases, V lost 3 bases, and 9 bases had no gene match. The CDR3 is CASSFFPGQENTEAFF. CDR3 in DNA: TGTGCCAGCAGCTTCTTCCCCGGACAGGAAAACACTGAAGCTTTCTTT.

This chain connects TRBV6-5 to TRBJ2-1; no clear D. V was pared by 8 bases and J by 1 base, with 15 bases between. Germline V gene lookup returns CDR1 MNHEY and CDR2 SVGAGI. This CDR3 has 15 amino acids. CDR3 sequence: CASRTRSRSYNEQFF. The CDR3 region has the DNA TGTGCCAGCCGAACACGGAGTAGGTCCTACAATGAGCAGTTCTTC.

This clone appeared once. This chain uses TRBV29-1 with TRBJ2-1; 10 nucleotides line up with TRBD1. The V segment lost 7 bases and the J segment 6 bases; nucleotides outside the gene matches: 9. This CDR3 comprises 14 residues. Per the germline V gene, CDR1 is SQVTM and CDR2 is ANQGSEA. The CDR3 is CSARRDRGVNEQFF. CDR3 in DNA: TGCAGCGCCCGCCGGGACAGGGGTGTCAATGAGCAGTTCTTC.

The chain's CDR3 is CASSQGPQGGVEGYTF. In DNA, the CDR3 is TGTGCCAGCAGCCAAGGACCCCAGGGGGGCGTGGAGGGCTACACCTTC. V usage is TRBV14 and J usage is TRBJ1-2; TRBD1 aligns across 7 bases. This CDR3 has 16 residues. The V gene end was trimmed by 1 base and the J gene end by 8 bases; junction bases not matched to a gene: 13. Germline V CDR1 and CDR2: SGHDN, FVKESK.

This chain joins TRBV10-3 and TRBJ2-1; D unclear. This CDR3 is built from 12 residues. Trimming took off 7 bases at V and 5 bases at J, with 9 bases between the two ends. Germline CDR1 is ENHRY and CDR2 is SYGVKD. The CDR3 DNA follows: TGTGCCATCAAGAAGTCGGACAATGAGCAGTTCTTC. This gives the protein CAIKKSDNEQFF.

The chain carries TRBV2 and TRBJ1-1; D is unclear. The CDR3 is 15 residues long. The V gene lost 0 bases and the J gene lost 7 bases, with 15 bases spanning the gap. Germline V gives CDR1 SNHLY, CDR2 FYNNEI. The CDR3 reads CASSEARQPTFEAFF. The CDR3 DNA reads as TGTGCCAGCAGTGAAGCAAGGCAGCCGACCTTTGAAGCTTTCTTT.

The chain employs TRBV6-5 and TRBJ1-1; D is unresolved. The CDR3 contains 12 residues. V lost 5 bases and J lost 3, with 7 bases in between. The germline CDR1 and CDR2 sequences are MNHEY and SVGAGI. The CDR3 nucleotides read TGTGCCAGCAGTCGTGATGACACTGAAGCTTTCTTT. It translates to CASSRDDTEAFF.

The V gene is TRBV4-1, the J gene TRBJ1-2; TRBD1 agrees at 10 bases. This CDR3 is 16 amino acids long. Germline-derived CDR1 and CDR2 are MGHRA and YSYEKL. J lost 7 bases, V lost 2 bases, and 10 bases had no gene match. CDR3 bases: TGCGCCAGCAGCCAACTTACAGACAGGGGGCGTAGTGGCTACACCTTC. This translates into CASSQLTDRGRSGYTF.

CDR3 amino acids: CASSYLAEPYEQYF. In DNA, the CDR3 is TGTGCCAGCAGTTACCTAGCGGAGCCTTACGAGCAGTACTTC. This sequence joins TRBV6-5 and TRBJ2-7, with TRBD2 matching 7 bases. The germline V gene encodes CDR1 MNHEY and CDR2 SVGAGI. V gave up 2 bases and J gave up 4 bases; unmatched junction bases: 5. The CDR3 covers 14 residues.

This chain connects TRBV5-1 to TRBJ1-1; TRBD1 is a possible D gene (5 bases). V lost 2 bases and J 0 bases, leaving 8 bases between the germline ends. The CDR3 is 14 amino acids. Germline CDR1 reads SGHRS; CDR2 reads YFSETQ. CDR3 sequence: CASSFKGLNTEAFF. The CDR3 DNA reads as TGCGCCAGCAGCTTCAAGGGGCTGAACACTGAAGCTTTCTTT.

The J gene is TRBJ2-2, the V gene TRBV25-1, with D tentatively TRBD1 or TRBD2 (5 bases each). CDR1 is MGHDK and CDR2 is SYGVNS in the germline V gene. The V gene lost 8 bases and the J gene lost 2 bases, with 12 bases spanning the gap. This CDR3 spans 14 amino acids. The CDR3 bases are TGTGCCAGCGACGGGACCGCCAACACCGGGGAGCTGTTTTTT. Translated: CASDGTANTGELFF.

The V and J genes are TRBV19 and TRBJ1-1, with 7 bases identical to TRBD1. V lost 8 bases and J lost 5; bases outside the gene matches: 5. The germline gives CDR1 LNHDA, CDR2 SQIVND (reference sequence). The CDR3 loop spans 12 amino acids. CDR3 bases: TGTGCCAGTGCTGACAGGGTGACTGAAGCTTTCTTT. It encodes CASADRVTEAFF.

V usage is TRBV5-1 and J usage is TRBJ2-7; TRBD2 agrees at 11 bases. The CDR3 has 15 amino acids. Unmatched junction bases numbered 3, after V lost 3 bases and J lost 1 base. CDR1 is SGHRS, CDR2 YFSETQ, per germline. The CDR3 coding sequence is TGCGCCAGCAGCTGGGGGACTAGCGGATCCTACGAGCAGTACTTC. Translated: CASSWGTSGSYEQYF. The full variable domain, with the rest looked up from reference TRBV5-1 and TRBJ2-7, is KAGVTQTPRYLIKTRGQQVTLSCSPISGHRSVSWYQQTPGQGLQFLFEYFSETQRNKGNFPGRFSGRQFSNSRSEMNVSTLELGDSALYLCASSWGTSGSYEQYFGPGTRLTVT.

The V call is TRBV29-1, the J call TRBJ2-2; unclear D gene. The CDR3 runs 11 residues. Trimming cost V 6 bases and J 6 bases, with 8 bases left between them. Germline loops: CDR1 SQVTM, CDR2 ANQGSEA. The CDR3: CSVMGSGELFF. The CDR3 bases are TGCAGCGTCATGGGGTCCGGGGAGCTGTTTTTT.

The chain recombines TRBV28 with TRBJ2-1; 8 positions agree with TRBD2. The CDR3 spans 18 residues. Germline CDR1 and CDR2: MDHEN and SYDVKM. The V segment lost 10 bases and the J segment 4 bases; nucleotides outside the gene matches: 21. The CDR3 DNA follows: TGTGCCACGTCCTTACCCCCCAGCGGGAGCCCGGGGTACAATGAGCAGTTCTTC. Translated: CATSLPPSGSPGYNEQFF.

This clone was seen once. V gene TRBV5-1 combines with J gene TRBJ2-2; D possibly uses TRBD1 or TRBD2 (6 bases each). The germline CDR1 and CDR2 sequences are SGHRS and YFSETQ. With 2 bases removed from V and 4 bases from J, the gap between germline ends came to 9 bases. The CDR3 is 14 residues long. The CDR3 DNA is TGCGCCAGCAGCTTACAGGGAGGCACCGGGGAGCTGTTTTTT. This codes for CASSLQGGTGELFF.

The chain joins TRBV13 to TRBJ2-3; TRBD2 matches 9 bases. Germline V gene sequence: CDR1 PRHDT, CDR2 FYEKMQ (reference sequence). The J segment lost 5 bases and the V segment lost 0 bases, leaving 12 bases of the junction unmatched. The CDR3 covers 18 residues. CDR3 in DNA: TGTGCCAGCAGCTTAGGTGGCGGGGGGGCCTCCCAGGGAGATACGCAGTATTTT. Translation: CASSLGGGGASQGDTQYF.

Only one count was recorded for this clone. This rearrangement joins TRBV9 to TRBJ1-6; D may be TRBD1 (6 bases). The V gene lost 4 bases and the J gene lost 6 bases, with 14 bases spanning the gap. Germline-derived CDR1 and CDR2 are SGDLS and YYNGEE. This CDR3 spans 15 amino acids. This CDR3 reads CASSPLGAGNSPLHF. The CDR3 DNA sequence: TGTGCCAGCAGCCCGTTGGGGGCGGGTAATTCACCCCTCCACTTT.